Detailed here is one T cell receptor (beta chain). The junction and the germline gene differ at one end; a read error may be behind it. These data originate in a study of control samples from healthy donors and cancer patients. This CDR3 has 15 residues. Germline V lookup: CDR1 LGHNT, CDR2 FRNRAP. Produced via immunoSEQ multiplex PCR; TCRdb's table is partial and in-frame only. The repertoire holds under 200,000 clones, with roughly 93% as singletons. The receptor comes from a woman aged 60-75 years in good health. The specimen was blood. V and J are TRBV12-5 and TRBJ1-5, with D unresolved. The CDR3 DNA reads TGTGCTAGTGGTTTGTTCTCGACTTGCCGATCAGCCCCAGCATTT. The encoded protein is CASGLFSTCRSAPAF.